The clone carrying this TCR beta chain was seen more than once but under ten times. Its antigen is unidentified. The data were obtained in a study of human T cells and chemical hapten exposure. Study overall: The study enrolled mostly female patients with alopecia areata, totalis or universalis. Notes on the study in general: Expanded TCRs clustered into significantly more large CDR3 similarity groups than controls, the analysis revealed.

Germline V gene sequence: CDR1 SGHVS, CDR2 FQNEAQ. Trimming took off 1 base at V and 4 bases at J, with 9 bases between the two ends. The CDR3 has 14 amino acids. TCRdb reprocessed the RACE reads via MiXCR and lists one record per CDR3 protein. The sample lists fewer than 95,000 distinct CDR3 sequences, about 11% occurring once. Specified time point: patch test 1, 2 weeks after DPC sensitization. The treatment here: therapeutic diphenylcyclopropenone sensitization with weekly scalp DPC. Sequenced here: whole blood, sampled in connection with sensitization to the hapten diphenylcyclopropenone (DPC). This TCR came from a man aged 35 to 55 with alopecia areata. Some clones in this sample may be carry-over from other donors' samples. The chain has TRBV7-8 and TRBJ2-3; D gene unclear. CDR3 bases: TGTGCCAGCAGCTTAGTGTTGACGGCAGATACGCAGTATTTT. Its protein product is CASSLVLTADTQYF.